This is a list of T cell receptor beta chains from one sample in a study of blood T cells in healthy people across ages. TCRdb reanalysed the 5' RACE reads using MiXCR and keeps one entry per CDR3 protein. The sample includes about 540,000 distinct CDR3 sequences, under 30% of them seen just once. The sample was also reused in another study, on T cells of mothers and their children.

What was sequenced was blood. The origin of the receptors is a boy aged 5-17 years in good health. Each CDR3 is given with its conserved first and last residue. A D gene is named only where the DNA matches it firmly. Clone size is stated in some rows and not others, as once, few, many or a class when expanded.

V	J	D	size	CDR3	DNA
TRBV20-1	TRBJ2-5	TRBD2	-	CSAPGVTGGRQETQYF	TGCAGTGCGCCCGGAGTGACGGGGGGGCGACAAGAGACCCAGTACTTC
TRBV29-1	TRBJ1-1	-	-	CSAPAGAEGAFF	TGCAGCGCCCCGGCCGGGGCTGAAGGAGCTTTCTTT
TRBV7-2	TRBJ2-4	-	-	CASSKTGWEGNIQHF	TGTGCCAGCAGCAAGACAGGCTGGGAGGGAAACATTCAGCACTTC
TRBV7-2	TRBJ2-7	-	-	CASSLGVRASRYEQYF	TGTGCCAGCAGCTTAGGGGTTCGGGCCTCCCGCTACGAGCAGTACTTC
TRBV7-9	TRBJ2-5	-	few	CASRRENQETQYF	TGTGCCAGCAGGAGGGAAAACCAAGAGACCCAGTACTTC
TRBV3-1	TRBJ1-2	-	-	CASSQGFGHPNYGYTF	TGTGCCAGCAGCCAAGGGTTCGGACACCCTAACTATGGCTACACCTTC
TRBV9	TRBJ1-3	-	few	CASSPPRKGTGGNTIYF	TGTGCCAGCAGCCCCCCAAGGAAAGGAACAGGGGGAAACACCATATATTTT
TRBV4-3	TRBJ2-6	TRBD1	-	CASSQDDRASVLTF	TGCGCCAGCAGCCAAGATGACAGGGCCAGCGTCCTGACTTTC
TRBV28	TRBJ1-5	-	few	CASSPGGGHQPQHF	TGTGCCAGCAGTCCCGGCGGGGGCCATCAGCCCCAGCATTTT
TRBV29-1	TRBJ1-1	-	-	CSVEAGLTEAFF	TGCAGCGTTGAAGCAGGGTTGACTGAAGCTTTCTTT
TRBV4-3	TRBJ2-1	TRBD2	-	CASSQSMREGYNEQFF	TGCGCCAGCAGCCAGTCCATGCGGGAGGGGTACAATGAGCAGTTCTTC
TRBV28	TRBJ2-3	-	few	CASSLSLRGGYSTDTQYF	TGTGCCAGCAGTTTATCCCTCCGAGGAGGGTACTCCACAGATACGCAGTATTTT
TRBV5-1	TRBJ2-6	-	-	CASSVPPVGANVLTF	TGCGCCAGCAGCGTGCCCCCAGTTGGGGCCAACGTCCTGACTTTC
TRBV9	TRBJ2-7	-	-	CASSPSGSKGYEQYF	TGTGCCAGCAGCCCCTCAGGTTCAAAGGGATACGAGCAGTACTTC
TRBV7-2	TRBJ2-4	-	few	CASSPSGVTDIQYF	TGTGCCAGCAGCCCCTCCGGGGTGACAGACATTCAGTACTTC
TRBV6-5	TRBJ2-5	TRBD1	many	CASSLGQDQETQYF	TGTGCCAGCAGTTTGGGACAGGACCAAGAGACCCAGTACTTC
TRBV19	TRBJ2-1	-	-	CAAGDVHEQFF	TGTGCTGCGGGTGATGTGCATGAGCAGTTCTTC
TRBV9	TRBJ2-3	-	-	CASSPRLLLGADTQYF	TGTGCCAGCAGCCCCCGACTCCTGTTGGGGGCAGATACGCAGTATTTT
TRBV5-1	TRBJ1-1	-	-	CASSIPGSGDRRTWGTEAFF	TGCGCCAGCAGCATCCCAGGCAGTGGCGACAGGAGGACATGGGGCACTGAAGCTTTCTTT
TRBV29-1	TRBJ2-2	TRBD2	-	CSVSGGPAVTGELFF	TGCAGCGTAAGCGGGGGGCCTGCTGTCACCGGGGAGCTGTTTTTT
TRBV20-1	TRBJ1-2	-	few	CSARDPAGPGYTF	TGCAGTGCTAGAGATCCAGCAGGGCCGGGCTACACCTTC
TRBV5-1	TRBJ1-2	-	-	CASSLGGTEYGYTF	TGCGCCAGCAGCTTGGGCGGGACTGAATATGGCTACACCTTC
TRBV12-3/TRBV12-4	TRBJ2-5	TRBD2	-	CASRAGGAQTQYF	TGTGCCAGCAGGGCGGGGGGGGCGCAGACCCAGTACTTC
TRBV4-3	TRBJ2-3	TRBD1	-	CASSLSGQGATADTQYF	TGCGCCAGCAGCCTCTCCGGGCAGGGGGCGACAGCAGATACGCAGTATTTT
TRBV13	TRBJ2-6	TRBD1	-	CASSPGQGVAGANVLTF	TGTGCCAGCAGCCCGGGACAGGGGGTTGCCGGGGCCAACGTCCTGACTTTC
TRBV28	TRBJ2-2	TRBD2	-	CASSSSGGSAGELFF	TGTGCCAGCAGTTCTAGCGGGGGTAGCGCCGGGGAGCTGTTTTTT